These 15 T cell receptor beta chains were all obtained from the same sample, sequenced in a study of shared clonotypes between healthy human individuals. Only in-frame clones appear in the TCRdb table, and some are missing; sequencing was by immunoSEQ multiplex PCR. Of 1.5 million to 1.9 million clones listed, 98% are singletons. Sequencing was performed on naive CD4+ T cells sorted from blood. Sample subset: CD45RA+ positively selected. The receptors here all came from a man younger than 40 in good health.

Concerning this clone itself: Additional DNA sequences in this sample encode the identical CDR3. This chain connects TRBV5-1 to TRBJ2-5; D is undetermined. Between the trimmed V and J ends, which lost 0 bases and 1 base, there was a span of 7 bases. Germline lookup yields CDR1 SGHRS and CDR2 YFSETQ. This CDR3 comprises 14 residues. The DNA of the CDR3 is TGCGCCAGCAGCTTGGTTGGCAGCCAAGAGACCCAGTACTTC. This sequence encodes CASSLVGSQETQYF.

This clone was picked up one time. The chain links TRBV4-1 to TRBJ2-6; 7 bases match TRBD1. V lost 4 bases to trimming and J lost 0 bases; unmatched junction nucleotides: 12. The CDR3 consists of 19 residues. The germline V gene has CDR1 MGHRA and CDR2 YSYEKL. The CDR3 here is CASSLVPGQPSSGANVLTF. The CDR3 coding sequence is TGCGCCAGCAGCCTCGTCCCGGGACAGCCGAGCTCTGGGGCCAACGTCCTGACTTTC.

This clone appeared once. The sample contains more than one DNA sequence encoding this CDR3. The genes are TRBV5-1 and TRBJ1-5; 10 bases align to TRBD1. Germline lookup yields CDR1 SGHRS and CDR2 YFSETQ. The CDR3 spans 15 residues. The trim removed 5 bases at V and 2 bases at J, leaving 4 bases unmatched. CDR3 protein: CASSSGTGGNQPQHF. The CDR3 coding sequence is TGCGCCAGCAGTTCCGGGACAGGGGGCAATCAGCCCCAGCATTTT.

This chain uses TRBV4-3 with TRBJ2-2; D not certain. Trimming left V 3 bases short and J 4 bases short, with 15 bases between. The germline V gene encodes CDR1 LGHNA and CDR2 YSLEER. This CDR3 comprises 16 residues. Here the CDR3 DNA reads TGCGCCAGCAGCCACTCCGGCACTGGGTTCACCGGGGAGCTGTTTTTT. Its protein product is CASSHSGTGFTGELFF.

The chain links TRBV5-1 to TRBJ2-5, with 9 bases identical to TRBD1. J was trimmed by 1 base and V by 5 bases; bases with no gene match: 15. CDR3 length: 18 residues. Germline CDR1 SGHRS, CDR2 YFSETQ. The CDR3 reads CASRSRDRVNMFQETQYF. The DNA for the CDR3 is TGCGCCAGCAGGTCCCGGGACAGGGTTAACATGTTCCAAGAGACCCAGTACTTC.

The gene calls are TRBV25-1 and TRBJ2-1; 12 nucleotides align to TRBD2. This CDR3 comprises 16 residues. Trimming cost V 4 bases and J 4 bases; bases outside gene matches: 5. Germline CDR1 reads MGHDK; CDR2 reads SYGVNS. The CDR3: CASSAWTSGAYNEQFF. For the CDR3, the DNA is TGTGCCAGCAGTGCCTGGACTAGCGGGGCGTACAATGAGCAGTTCTTC.

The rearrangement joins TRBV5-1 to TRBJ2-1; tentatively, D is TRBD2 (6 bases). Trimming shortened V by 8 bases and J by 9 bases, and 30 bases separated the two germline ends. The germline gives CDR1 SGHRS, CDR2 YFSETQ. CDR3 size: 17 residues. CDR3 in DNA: TGCGCCAGGACCTCAGGACTGGCTAGCGCGGCGGTCGGTGAGCAGTTCTTC. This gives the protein CARTSGLASAAVGEQFF.

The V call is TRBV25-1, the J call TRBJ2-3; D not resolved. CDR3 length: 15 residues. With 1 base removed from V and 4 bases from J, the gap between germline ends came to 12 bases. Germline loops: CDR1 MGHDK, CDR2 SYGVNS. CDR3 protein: CASSELSVWADTQYF. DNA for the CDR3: TGTGCCAGCAGTGAATTATCGGTTTGGGCAGATACGCAGTATTTT.

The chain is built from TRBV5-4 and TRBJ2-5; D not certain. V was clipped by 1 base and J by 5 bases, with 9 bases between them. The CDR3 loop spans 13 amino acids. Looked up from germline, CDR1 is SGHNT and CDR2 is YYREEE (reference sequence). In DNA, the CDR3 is TGTGCCAGCAGCTTGCTGGTCGGGGAGACCCAGTACTTC. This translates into CASSLLVGETQYF.

This CDR3 is CASSLERDTDTQYF. The CDR3 nucleotides are TGTGCCAGCAGCTTGGAACGGGACACAGATACGCAGTATTTT. The chain uses TRBV5-4 and TRBJ2-3; D possibly corresponds to TRBD2 (5 bases). The CDR3 loop spans 14 amino acids. Deletions cut 0 bases from V and 2 bases from J, with 7 bases between. Germline V gene data show CDR1 as SGHNT and CDR2 as YYREEE (reference sequence).

CDR3 sequence reads: CASSFTNSYNEQFF. CDR3 coding DNA: TGTGCCAGCAGCTTTACCAATTCCTACAATGAGCAGTTCTTC. The V and J genes are TRBV5-6 and TRBJ2-1; D is uncertain. This CDR3 spans 14 amino acids. From germline, CDR1 is SGHDT and CDR2 YYEEEE. The V end was cut by 2 bases, the J end by 1 base, with 7 bases between.

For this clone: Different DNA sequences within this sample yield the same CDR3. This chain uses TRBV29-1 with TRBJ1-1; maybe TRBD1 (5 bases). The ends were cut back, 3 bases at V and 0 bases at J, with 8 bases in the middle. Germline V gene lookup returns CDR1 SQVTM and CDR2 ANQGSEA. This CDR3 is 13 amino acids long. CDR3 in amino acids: CSVEGRLNTEAFF. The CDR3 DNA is TGCAGCGTTGAGGGACGGTTGAACACTGAAGCTTTCTTT.

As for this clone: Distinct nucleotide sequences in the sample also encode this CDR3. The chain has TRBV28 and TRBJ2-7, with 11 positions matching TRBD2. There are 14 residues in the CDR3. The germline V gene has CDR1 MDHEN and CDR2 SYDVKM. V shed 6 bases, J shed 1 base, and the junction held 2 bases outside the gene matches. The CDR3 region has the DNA TGTGCCAGCAGCGGGACTAGCGGATCCTACGAGCAGTACTTC. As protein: CASSGTSGSYEQYF.

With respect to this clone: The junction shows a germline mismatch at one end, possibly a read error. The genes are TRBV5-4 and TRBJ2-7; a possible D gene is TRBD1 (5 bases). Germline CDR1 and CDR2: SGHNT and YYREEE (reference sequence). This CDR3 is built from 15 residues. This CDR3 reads CASSQVGLQVYEQYF. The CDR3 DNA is TGCGCCAGCAGCCAAGTTGGCCTACAGGTTTACGAGCAGTACTTC.

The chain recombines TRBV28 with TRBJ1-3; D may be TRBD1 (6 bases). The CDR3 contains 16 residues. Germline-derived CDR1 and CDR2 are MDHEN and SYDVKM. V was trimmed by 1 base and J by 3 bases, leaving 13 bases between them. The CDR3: CASSLSGGVGGNTIYF. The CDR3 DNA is TGTGCCAGCAGTTTATCCGGGGGCGTAGGTGGAAACACCATATATTTT.